What follows are 25 T cell receptor beta chains derived from one specimen sequenced in a study of monozygotic twins with inflammatory bowel disease. After re-calling the 5' RACE reads, TCRdb lists one entry per CDR3 protein, DNA absent. The data include 400,000 to 500,000 distinct CDR3 sequences; the top ten clones carry 2% to 3%. Sequencing used blood. Receptors were obtained from a human donor with ulcerative colitis or Crohn's disease, or a healthy co-twin of an affected twin (not recorded which).

This rearrangement joins TRBV19 to TRBJ1-2; TCRdb names TRBD1, which stays unverified in the absence of DNA. The length of the CDR3 is 14 residues. The germline CDR1 and CDR2 sequences are LNHDA and SQIVND (reference sequence). This CDR3 is CASSRGWSQDVYTF.

This chain uses TRBV5-5 with TRBJ2-7; no DNA is available, so the TRBD2 call from TCRdb remains unchecked. Germline V gene sequence: CDR1 SGHKS, CDR2 YYEKEE (reference sequence). CDR3 size: 14 residues. The CDR3 here is CASSATSGRVVGDF.

The chain joins TRBV12-3 or TRBV12-4 to TRBJ1-6; the TRBD1 assignment by TCRdb is unverifiable without DNA. The CDR3 extends over 13 amino acids. CDR3 sequence: CASSLGGDSPLHF.

The chain uses TRBV18 and TRBJ2-5; the TRBD2 assignment by TCRdb is unverifiable without DNA. Germline V lookup: CDR1 KGHSH, CDR2 LQKENI. The CDR3 is 15 amino acids. The CDR3 here is CASSPPRSGRETQYF.

J is TRBJ2-3 and V is TRBV7-3; TCRdb's D call, TRBD1, is unchecked because there is no DNA. Germline CDR1 and CDR2: SGHTA and FQGTGA. This CDR3 contains 15 residues. CDR3 amino acids: CASSLMGTNTDTQYF.

The CDR3 here is CSASRILIGYEQFF. The chain employs TRBV20-1 and TRBJ2-1. CDR1 DFQATT and CDR2 SNEGSKA come from the germline V gene (reference sequence). The CDR3 spans 14 residues.

The chain uses TRBV5-4 and TRBJ1-2; TCRdb proposes TRBD1, but this gene call is untestable without DNA. Germline V gene data show CDR1 as SGHNT and CDR2 as YYREEE (reference sequence). The CDR3 has 15 residues. The CDR3 reads CASSLSGTGGYGYTF.

The V call is TRBV4-1, the J call TRBJ2-2. The CDR3 runs 16 residues. In germline, CDR1 is MGHRA, CDR2 YSYEKL. The CDR3 here is CASSQVDGSSTGELFF.

This chain links TRBV5-1 with TRBJ2-3; the D gene TCRdb calls, TRBD1, cannot be checked with no DNA. The V gene's germline CDR1 is SGHRS and CDR2 YFSETQ. The CDR3 loop spans 16 amino acids. The CDR3 spells CASSPLSTGSTDTQYF. The full variable domain, its missing parts supplied by reference TRBV5-1 and TRBJ2-3, is KAGVTQTPRYLIKTRGQQVTLSCSPISGHRSVSWYQQTPGQGLQFLFEYFSETQRNKGNFPGRFSGRQFSNSRSEMNVSTLELGDSALYLCASSPLSTGSTDTQYFGPGTRLTVL.

This chain links TRBV3-1 with TRBJ2-7; TCRdb outputs TRBD1, but without DNA this stays unchecked. Germline values: CDR1 LGHDT, CDR2 YNNKEL (reference sequence). The CDR3 is made up of 17 amino acids. The CDR3 region is CASSQGGLSAMVNEQYF.

The chain recombines TRBV11-2 with TRBJ2-2; there is no DNA to check the TCRdb D call of TRBD1. The CDR3 has 15 amino acids. Germline V gene data show CDR1 as SGHAT and CDR2 as FQNNGV. The CDR3 sequence is CASSVTGTNTGELFF. Full variable domain (missing parts from reference TRBV11-2 and TRBJ2-2): EAGVAQSPRYKIIEKRQSVAFWCNPISGHATLYWYQQILGQGPKLLIQFQNNGVVDDSQLPKDRFSAERLKGVDSTLKIQPAKLEDSAVYLCASSVTGTNTGELFFGEGSRLTVL.

V usage is TRBV3-1 and J usage is TRBJ1-4; the D call from TCRdb, TRBD1, cannot be confirmed without DNA. The CDR3 covers 15 residues. From germline, CDR1 is LGHDT and CDR2 YNNKEL (reference sequence). CDR3 protein: CASSQVRGVNEKLFF.

The rearrangement joins TRBV7-2 to TRBJ2-7; with no DNA, the TCRdb D assignment of TRBD2 cannot be verified. The CDR3 is 15 amino acids. Germline-derived CDR1 and CDR2 are SGHTA and FQGNSA. CDR3 amino acids: CASSLVAGEVYEQYF. The variable domain in full, with the rest retrieved from reference TRBV7-2 and TRBJ2-7, is GAGVSQSPSNKVTEKGKDVELRCDPISGHTALYWYRQSLGQGLEFLIYFQGNSAPDKSGLPSDRFSAERTGGSVSTLTIQRTQQEDSAVYLCASSLVAGEVYEQYFGPGTRLTVT.

This sequence joins TRBV24-1 and TRBJ2-1. Germline V gene sequence: CDR1 KGHDR, CDR2 SFDVKD. The CDR3 covers 18 residues. The chain's CDR3 is CATSDLRQSITDKDEQFF.

This rearrangement joins TRBV25-1 to TRBJ2-3. This CDR3 has 15 amino acids. Germline V lookup: CDR1 MGHDK, CDR2 SYGVNS. CDR3 loop: CASSEYQRSGDTQYF.

The chain is built from TRBV12-3 or TRBV12-4 and TRBJ2-7; TCRdb designates TRBD1, a call that cannot be tested without DNA. The CDR3 length is 15 residues. The CDR3 loop reads CASTLGDLSSYEQYF.

This sequence joins TRBV2 and TRBJ2-2; TCRdb's D gene call, TRBD2, goes unchecked for lack of DNA. The CDR3 extends over 17 amino acids. CDR1 and CDR2 from the germline V gene are SNHLY and FYNNEI. CDR3 sequence reads: CASSEILAGMNTGELFF.

The chain recombines TRBV5-1 with TRBJ1-2; TCRdb names TRBD1, which stays unverified in the absence of DNA. From germline, CDR1 is SGHRS and CDR2 YFSETQ. The CDR3 contains 12 residues. The CDR3 sequence: CASSGDRAGYTF.

This rearrangement joins TRBV18 to TRBJ1-1. The CDR3 totals 15 residues. The germline V gene has CDR1 KGHSH and CDR2 LQKENI. This CDR3 is CASSPGIEGNTEAFF.

CDR3 sequence: CASSSTGLATEAFF. The J gene is TRBJ1-1, the V gene TRBV11-2; TCRdb calls TRBD1, which cannot be checked without DNA. The germline gives CDR1 SGHAT, CDR2 FQNNGV. The CDR3 spans 14 residues.

This chain connects TRBV6-6 to TRBJ2-2. Germline CDR1 reads MNHNY; CDR2 reads SVGAGI (reference sequence). The CDR3 is 12 amino acids. Here the CDR3 reads CAGSLLSGELFF.

This sequence joins TRBV11-2 and TRBJ1-1; absent DNA, TCRdb's TRBD1 call cannot be checked. Germline V CDR1 and CDR2: SGHAT, FQNNGV. The CDR3 is 15 residues long. CDR3 region: CASSRVTGLGAEAFF.

The V and J genes are TRBV13 and TRBJ2-1; the TRBD2 assignment by TCRdb is unverifiable without DNA. This CDR3 is 17 amino acids long. Germline CDR1 and CDR2: PRHDT and FYEKMQ (reference sequence). The CDR3 loop is CASSWERGGISYNEQFF.

The genes are TRBV19 and TRBJ2-5; the TCRdb D gene call, TRBD2, has no DNA to confirm it. This CDR3 has 14 residues. Germline V lookup: CDR1 LNHDA, CDR2 SQIVND (reference sequence). The CDR3 spells CASSIRAGQETQYF. The whole variable domain, filled in from reference TRBV19 and TRBJ2-5, reads DGGITQSPKYLFRKEGQNVTLSCEQNLNHDAMYWYRQDPGQGLRLIYYSQIVNDFQKGDIAEGYSVSREKKESFPLTVTSAQKNPTAFYLCASSIRAGQETQYFGPGTRLLVL.

The chain recombines TRBV19 with TRBJ1-5; TCRdb names TRBD1, which stays unverified in the absence of DNA. The V gene's germline CDR1 is LNHDA and CDR2 SQIVND (reference sequence). CDR3 size: 15 residues. CDR3 loop: CASMSGQYSNQPQHF. The whole variable domain, remainder taken from reference TRBV19 and TRBJ1-5, is DGGITQSPKYLFRKEGQNVTLSCEQNLNHDAMYWYRQDPGQGLRLIYYSQIVNDFQKGDIAEGYSVSREKKESFPLTVTSAQKNPTAFYLCASMSGQYSNQPQHFGDGTRLSIL.